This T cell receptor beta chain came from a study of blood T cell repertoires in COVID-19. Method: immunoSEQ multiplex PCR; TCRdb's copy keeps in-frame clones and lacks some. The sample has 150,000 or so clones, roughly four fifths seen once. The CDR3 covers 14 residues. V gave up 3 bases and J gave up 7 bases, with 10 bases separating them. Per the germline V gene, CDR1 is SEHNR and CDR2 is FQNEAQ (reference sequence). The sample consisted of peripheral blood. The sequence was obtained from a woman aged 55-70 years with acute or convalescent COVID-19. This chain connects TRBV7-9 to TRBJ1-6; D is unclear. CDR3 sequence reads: CASSLAQKNSPLHF. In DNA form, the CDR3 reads TGTGCCAGCAGCTTGGCCCAAAAAAATTCACCCCTCCACTTT.